Detailed here is one T cell receptor beta chain. Its target is unknown. The sample comes from a study of siplizumab effects on memory and regulatory T cells. Sequencing was performed with immunoSEQ multiplex PCR; in TCRdb, only in-frame clones are kept and a portion is missing. The sample gives under 100,000 clones, roughly 94% of which show up once; 1% to 1.5% is in the top ten. CDR1 MNHNS and CDR2 SASEGT come from the germline V gene. Trimming cost V 6 bases and J 0 bases, with 8 bases left between them. The CDR3 covers 14 residues. General observations from the study: Siplizumab led to significantly less abundant alloreactive sequences that could be traced back to unstimulated CD4+ memory cells. Only a minor fraction of alloreactive clones mapped to unstimulated subsets. Naive T cell populations appeared to exhibit greater diversity than memory cells and appeared to be major alloresponse contributors.

The sequenced sample consisted of non-Treg CD4+ T cells sorted from blood. The genes are TRBV6-1 and TRBJ2-2; D possibly uses TRBD1 or TRBD2 (5 bases each). The receptor was isolated from a human donor in good health. The CDR3 DNA follows: TGTGCCAGCAGAGAGGGGACGAACACCGGGGAGCTGTTTTTT. This translates into CASREGTNTGELFF.